The TCR beta chain under discussion was sequenced for a study of blood T cell repertoires in COVID-19. Overall study context: Acute-phase and convalescent COVID-19 samples originated in the United States, Italy and Spain. PBMCs, B-cell-depleted T cells, or T cells were the source of the cDNA or gDNA that made up the material.

As concerns this clone: A much larger clone sits a single nucleotide away, making a read error possible. The sample has other DNA sequences that encode this CDR3 too.

Seattle cases were enrolled at active infection and followed longitudinally. Per the original data handling: Quantification of nucleated cells was approximated via reference gene primer amplification. TCRdb's table, derived via immunoSEQ multiplex PCR, lists solely in-frame clones and lacks some. The V and J calls and clone size are taken from that table; D and trimming were inferred from the DNA. This sample yields approximately 210,000 clones, of which 85% to 90% are seen a single time; approximately 10% belongs to the top ten. Germline V CDR1 and CDR2: SEHNR, FQNEAQ (reference sequence). The CDR3 is 17 residues long. V was clipped by 0 bases and J by 8 bases; unmatched bases: 9.

This receptor was obtained from a man aged 50 or older with COVID-19, enrolled during active disease. Sequences were obtained from peripheral blood. The rearrangement joins TRBV7-9 to TRBJ1-4; 10 bases line up with TRBD1. CDR3 nucleotides: TGTGCCAGCAGCTTAGCCGCTCTTGGGACAGGGGCGGAAAAACTGTTTTTT. This encodes CASSLAALGTGAEKLFF.